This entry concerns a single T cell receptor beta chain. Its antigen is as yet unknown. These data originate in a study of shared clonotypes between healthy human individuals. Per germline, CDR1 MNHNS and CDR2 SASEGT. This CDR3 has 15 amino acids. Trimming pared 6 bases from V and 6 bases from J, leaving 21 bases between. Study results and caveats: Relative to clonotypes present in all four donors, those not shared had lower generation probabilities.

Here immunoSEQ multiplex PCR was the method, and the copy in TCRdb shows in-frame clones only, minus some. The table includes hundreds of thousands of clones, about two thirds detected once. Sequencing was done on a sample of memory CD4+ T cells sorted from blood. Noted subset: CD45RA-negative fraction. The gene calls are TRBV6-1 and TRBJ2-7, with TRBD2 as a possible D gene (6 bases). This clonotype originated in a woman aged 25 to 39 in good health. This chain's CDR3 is CASRPRGTVGGEQYF. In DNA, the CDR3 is TGTGCCAGCAGACCCCGTGGGACGGTCGGGGGCGAGCAGTACTTC.